Shown below are 19 T cell receptor beta chains from a single sample sequenced in a study of Graves' ophthalmopathy and Graves' hyperthyroidism. For repertoire sequencing, the TCR beta CDR3 regions were amplified from RNA transcripts. HTBI primers were used in a first-round RT-PCR, which preceded a second-round multiplex PCR. TCRdb independently ran MiXCR on the multiplex PCR reads; one entry per CDR3 protein. The sample has around 340,000 distinct CDR3 sequences, 15% to 20% seen once. The specimen was peripheral blood. All receptors derive from an adult man with Graves' ophthalmopathy.

This chain uses TRBV7-2 with TRBJ1-2; 8 bases match TRBD1. The CDR3 is 13 amino acids. V lost 5 bases, J lost 8 bases, and 7 bases stayed unmatched. Germline V gives CDR1 SGHTA, CDR2 FQGNSA. The CDR3, as DNA: TGTGCCAGCAGCCCAGGGGGCAACAGAGGCTACACCTTC. Translated: CASSPGGNRGYTF.

The genes are TRBV6-2 or TRBV6-3 and TRBJ1-1, with D unclear. This CDR3 is built from 13 residues. Deletions cut 5 bases from V and 0 bases from J, with 7 bases between. Per germline, CDR1 MNHEY and CDR2 SVGEGT. The CDR3 reads CASSVWVNTEAFF. For the CDR3, the DNA is TGTGCCAGCAGTGTTTGGGTGAACACTGAAGCTTTCTTT.

This clonotype was counted many times. This may come from a read error, since a much larger clone is one base off. The gene calls are TRBV15 and TRBJ1-1; D not certain. This CDR3 comprises 14 residues. CDR1 LNHNV and CDR2 YYDKDF come from the germline V gene (reference sequence). Trimming pared 6 bases from V and 1 base from J, leaving 12 bases between. The CDR3 loop is CATRKRRQNTEAFF. Here the CDR3 DNA reads TGTGCCACCAGGAAGAGACGGCAGAACACTGAAGCTTTCTTT.

This clonotype was seen many times. The V and J genes are TRBV7-9 and TRBJ2-2; perhaps TRBD2 as D (6 bases). The CDR3 has 12 amino acids. V gave up 5 bases and J gave up 9 bases, with 10 bases separating them. CDR1 and CDR2 from the germline V gene are SEHNR and FQNEAQ (reference sequence). CDR3 DNA sequence: TGTGCCAGCAGCGACGGGGGTTGGGAGCTGTTTTTT. This encodes CASSDGGWELFF. Variable domain in full (rest from reference TRBV7-9 and TRBJ2-2): DTGVSQNPRHKITKRGQNVTFRCDPISEHNRLYWYRQTLGQGPEFLTYFQNEAQLEKSRLLSDRFSAERPKGSFSTLEIQRTEQGDSAMYLCASSDGGWELFFGEGSRLTVL.

This chain connects TRBV6-1 to TRBJ2-5, with 7 bases that match TRBD2. Germline CDR1 is MNHNS and CDR2 is SASEGT. The CDR3 is 15 amino acids. The trim removed 10 bases at V and 4 bases at J, leaving 15 bases unmatched. CDR3 sequence: CATKREGDLRETQYF. The CDR3 region has the DNA TGTGCCACAAAGAGGGAGGGAGACTTACGAGAGACCCAGTACTTC.

The chain uses TRBV6-2 or TRBV6-3 and TRBJ2-5, with 8 positions matching TRBD2. CDR3 size: 15 residues. V lost 4 bases to trimming and J lost 3 bases; unmatched junction nucleotides: 7. Looked up from germline, CDR1 is MNHEY and CDR2 is SVGEGT. This chain's CDR3 is CASSFNRGGKETQYF. The CDR3, as DNA: TGTGCCAGCAGTTTCAACCGGGGGGGGAAAGAGACCCAGTACTTC.

As for this clonotype: One base away lies a much larger clone, so this may be a sequencing read error. The rearrangement joins TRBV11-1 to TRBJ1-5; the D gene is possibly TRBD1 (6 bases). Germline V gene data show CDR1 as SGHAT and CDR2 as FQDESV (reference sequence). The length of the CDR3 is 16 residues. CDR3 sequence reads: CATSLASQGHNQPQHF. In DNA, the CDR3 is TGTGCCACCAGCTTAGCATCTCAGGGGCACAATCAGCCCCAGCATTTT. The full variable domain, its missing parts supplied by reference TRBV11-1 and TRBJ1-5, is EAEVAQSPRYKITEKSQAVAFWCDPISGHATLYWYRQILGQGPELLVQFQDESVVDDSQLPKDRFSAERLKGVDSTLKIQPAELGDSAMYLCATSLASQGHNQPQHFGDGTRLSIL.

This clonotype turned up a few times. CDR3 nucleotides: TGCGCCAGCAGCTGGGAACTAGCGGGGGATCAAGAGACCCAGTACTTC. It translates to CASSWELAGDQETQYF. This chain uses TRBV5-1 with TRBJ2-5, with TRBD2 identical over 11 bases. V was pared by 3 bases and J by 2 bases, with 6 bases of the junction left unmatched. CDR1 and CDR2 from the germline V gene are SGHRS and YFSETQ. The CDR3 covers 16 residues. Together with reference TRBV5-1 and TRBJ2-5, the CDR3 gives the full variable domain: KAGVTQTPRYLIKTRGQQVTLSCSPISGHRSVSWYQQTPGQGLQFLFEYFSETQRNKGNFPGRFSGRQFSNSRSEMNVSTLELGDSALYLCASSWELAGDQETQYFGPGTRLLVL.

This clonotype was counted once. The J gene is TRBJ2-7, the V gene TRBV28; perhaps TRBD2 as D (5 bases). Between the trimmed V and J ends, which lost 10 bases and 1 base, there was a span of 20 bases. Germline CDR1 and CDR2: MDHEN and SYDVKM. The CDR3 consists of 15 residues. CDR3 residues: CAINPAGGGSYEQYF. In DNA, the CDR3 is TGTGCCATCAACCCCGCGGGCGGAGGTTCCTACGAGCAGTACTTC. Full variable domain (rest looked up from reference TRBV28 and TRBJ2-7): DVKVTQSSRYLVKRTGEKVFLECVQDMDHENMFWYRQDPGLGLRLIYFSYDVKMKEKGDIPEGYSVSREKKERFSLILESASTNQTSMYLCAINPAGGGSYEQYFGPGTRLTVT.

Comment on this clonotype: The junction departs from the called germline gene at one end, perhaps through a read error. The chain links TRBV24-1 to TRBJ1-2; D gene unclear. The CDR3 has 14 residues. CDR1 is KGHDR, CDR2 SFDVKD, per germline. CDR3 DNA: TGTGCCACCAGTGATCCGGGAATTGACTATGGCTACAACTTC. As protein: CATSDPGIDYGYNF.

In its sample, this clonotype was seen many times. J is TRBJ2-7 and V is TRBV6-1; D is uncertain. This CDR3 contains 10 residues. Between the trimmed V and J ends, which lost 8 bases and 6 bases, there was a span of 8 bases. Germline V CDR1 and CDR2: MNHNS, SASEGT. The CDR3: CASGFREQYF. In nucleotides, the CDR3 is TGTGCCAGCGGGTTTCGCGAGCAGTACTTC.

This clonotype was counted ten times or more. The chain carries TRBV11-2 and TRBJ2-7, with 10 bases matching TRBD2. There are 16 residues in the CDR3. V gave up 2 bases and J gave up 5 bases; unmatched junction bases: 9. Per germline, CDR1 SGHAT and CDR2 FQNNGV. The DNA for the CDR3 is TGTGCCAGCAGCTTAACTACGAGCGGGGGGGCCCACGAGCAGTACTTC. It specifies CASSLTTSGGAHEQYF.

At least ten counts were recorded for this clonotype. This sequence joins TRBV5-1 and TRBJ2-1, with 9 nucleotides matching TRBD1. The CDR3 has 15 amino acids. CDR1 is SGHRS and CDR2 is YFSETQ in the germline V gene. Losses at the gene ends were 4 bases for V and 9 bases for J; bases not matched to a gene: 11. CDR3 in amino acids: CASSGGQGALGEQFF. The CDR3 DNA reads TGCGCCAGCAGCGGGGGACAGGGTGCCCTTGGTGAGCAGTTCTTC. Drawing the rest from reference TRBV5-1 and TRBJ2-1, the complete variable domain is KAGVTQTPRYLIKTRGQQVTLSCSPISGHRSVSWYQQTPGQGLQFLFEYFSETQRNKGNFPGRFSGRQFSNSRSEMNVSTLELGDSALYLCASSGGQGALGEQFFGPGTRLTVL.

Ten or more counts support this clonotype. The chain carries TRBV5-1 and TRBJ2-7, with 7 bases aligning to TRBD1. Germline V gene data show CDR1 as SGHRS and CDR2 as YFSETQ. The CDR3 consists of 17 residues. The junction had 9 bases not matched to a gene; V was cut back by 0 bases and J by 0 bases. CDR3 nucleotide sequence: TGCGCCAGCAGCTTGGCCACGACAGGGACCCGCTCCTACGAGCAGTACTTC. It encodes CASSLATTGTRSYEQYF.

This clonotype was detected once. This sequence joins TRBV28 and TRBJ2-5; 8 nucleotides line up with TRBD2. The J call may be mistaken, given a closer DNA end match to TRBJ2-7. CDR1 is MDHEN and CDR2 is SYDVKM in the germline V gene. The CDR3 is 14 amino acids. CDR3 sequence: CASRNSGRHYEQYF. CDR3 DNA sequence: TGTGCCAGCAGAAACAGCGGGAGACACTACGAGCAGTACTTC.

This clonotype was seen many times. The chain links TRBV20-1 to TRBJ2-7, with TRBD2 matching over 8 bases. Germline CDR1 and CDR2: DFQATT and SNEGSKA (reference sequence). The CDR3 loop spans 15 amino acids. J gave up 6 bases and V 5 bases, and 15 bases lay outside the gene matches. Here the CDR3 reads CSAVPHSGSPPEQYF. In nucleotides, the CDR3 is TGCAGTGCTGTTCCCCACAGCGGGAGTCCTCCCGAGCAGTACTTC.

This clonotype was seen many times. The rearrangement joins TRBV2 to TRBJ2-5, with 8 bases aligning to TRBD1. V lost 6 bases, J lost 4 bases, and 4 bases stayed unmatched. The CDR3 length is 13 residues. Germline assignment: CDR1 SNHLY and CDR2 FYNNEI. The CDR3 DNA reads as TGTGCCAGCAGCGGACAGGGCGCAGAGACCCAGTACTTC. Its protein is CASSGQGAETQYF.

This clonotype was observed at least ten times. The V call is TRBV28, the J call TRBJ1-5; possible D gene TRBD1, 6 bases. Germline values: CDR1 MDHEN, CDR2 SYDVKM. CDR3 length: 14 amino acids. V shed 4 bases and J shed 5 bases, with 12 bases lying between them. The CDR3 protein is CASSYRQVYQPQHF. Here the CDR3 DNA reads TGTGCCAGCAGTTACAGACAGGTTTATCAGCCCCAGCATTTT.

This clonotype was counted ten times or more. V usage is TRBV20-1 and J usage is TRBJ1-2, with 9 bases aligning to TRBD1. Germline loops: CDR1 DFQATT, CDR2 SNEGSKA (reference sequence). The CDR3 has 13 amino acids. The CDR3 sequence: CRVGQGSTGGYTF. The CDR3 nucleotides are TGCAGGGTGGGACAGGGAAGTACAGGGGGCTACACCTTC.